This T cell receptor (beta chain) was sequenced during a study of regulatory T cells in long-lasting Graves disease. General study results and limits: Blood alone, not thyroid tissue, was studied.

Ten or more counts support this clonotype. Its antigen is as yet unknown. Specified time point: newly diagnosed GD, antithyroid drugs for less than 3 months. PBMC-extracted RNA yielded the TCR library. It was by American Thyroid Association guidelines that Graves' disease was diagnosed. Between the trimmed V and J ends, which lost 1 base and 4 bases, there was a span of 11 bases. The CDR3 consists of 14 residues. Germline loops: CDR1 SEHNR, CDR2 FQNEAQ (reference sequence). For TCR beta, libraries came from iRepertoire HTBI primers and Arm-PCR of CDR3 regions. TCRdb re-derived calls from the multiplex PCR reads in MiXCR, one entry per CDR3 protein. Of about 460,000 distinct CDR3 sequences in the sample, approximately 14% are singletons; the top ten hold about 15%. This sample was also put to use in a study of T cells in Graves' hyperthyroidism and ophthalmopathy.

V gene TRBV7-9 combines with J gene TRBJ2-7; a possible D gene is TRBD2 (6 bases). The sequence was obtained from a woman in her forties or fifties with Graves disease. The sequencing here drew on peripheral blood mononuclear cells (PBMCs), taken at new diagnosis, from a patient treated with antithyroid drugs. The CDR3 sequence is CASSLVEGGYEQYF. The CDR3 DNA reads as TGTGCCAGCAGCTTAGTTGAGGGAGGATACGAGCAGTACTTC.